The 11 T cell receptor beta chains below were found in one sample sequenced in a study of cytomegalovirus exposure and HLA in healthy donors. Clones were read by immunoSEQ multiplex PCR, and TCRdb kept only the in-frame ones, dropping some. The table has approximately 98,000 clones, around 85% seen once; the top ten hold approximately 3%. Sequenced material: PBMCs. These receptor sequences come from a woman aged 18-29 years in good health and CMV-seronegative.

This sequence joins TRBV27 and TRBJ1-2; TRBD1 might be the D (6 bases). Trimming took off 4 bases at V and 7 bases at J, with 7 bases between the two ends. Germline-derived CDR1 and CDR2 are MNHEY and SMNVEV (reference sequence). The CDR3 runs to 11 residues. The CDR3 DNA sequence: TGTGCCAGCAGTTCAGGGGCTGGCTACACCTTC. This sequence encodes CASSSGAGYTF.

The chain links TRBV6-4 to TRBJ2-7, with D perhaps TRBD1 (6 bases). In germline, CDR1 is MRHNA, CDR2 SNTAGT. The CDR3 spans 14 residues. The ends were cut back, 3 bases at V and 5 bases at J, with 14 bases in the middle. DNA for the CDR3: TGTGCCAGCAGTGAAACACAGGGCTCTGACGAGCAGTACTTC. This sequence encodes CASSETQGSDEQYF.

The rearrangement joins TRBV5-5 to TRBJ1-1; weak D call: TRBD1 (5 bases). Germline values: CDR1 SGHKS, CDR2 YYEKEE (reference sequence). The CDR3 has 14 residues. The V end lost 3 bases, the J end lost 0 bases, and 9 bases lay between the germline ends. CDR3 DNA: TGTGCCAGCAGCTGGGCGGGGGTGAACACTGAAGCTTTCTTT. Residues: CASSWAGVNTEAFF.

The chain combines TRBV7-8 with TRBJ1-6; TRBD1 agrees at 8 bases. Trimming removed 1 base from V and 10 bases from J; junction bases left unmatched: 12. Germline V gives CDR1 SGHVS, CDR2 FQNEAQ. This CDR3 contains 17 residues. The CDR3, as DNA: TGTGCCAGCAGCTTAGGTGGAGGGGGCAGGGGGCTATCACCCCTCCACTTT. This codes for CASSLGGGGRGLSPLHF.

This clone was seen once. The rearrangement uses TRBV19 and TRBJ2-7; 7 bases align to TRBD1. The J segment lost 6 bases and the V segment lost 1 base, leaving 9 bases of the junction unmatched. Germline lookup yields CDR1 LNHDA and CDR2 SQIVND (reference sequence). The CDR3 covers 15 residues. Here the CDR3 reads CASSIGRGTDTEQYF. CDR3 bases: TGTGCCAGTAGTATAGGAAGGGGGACAGACACCGAGCAGTACTTC.

The V gene is TRBV7-6, the J gene TRBJ2-5; TRBD2 matches at 9 bases. The CDR3 is 18 residues long. CDR1 SGHVS and CDR2 FNYEAQ come from the germline V gene. The ends lost 1 base at V and 0 bases at J; junction bases unmatched: 9. DNA of the CDR3: TGTGCCAGCAGCTTAGACCCTGGGTTAGCGGGGGACCAAGAGACCCAGTACTTC. This encodes CASSLDPGLAGDQETQYF.

This chain joins TRBV19 and TRBJ2-3; 8 nucleotides match TRBD1. CDR1 and CDR2 (germline): LNHDA, SQIVND (reference sequence). The ends lost 3 bases at V and 1 base at J; junction bases unmatched: 6. The CDR3 loop spans 16 amino acids. DNA of the CDR3: TGTGCCAGTAGTATCACAGGGGGATTGGGCACAGATACGCAGTATTTT. As protein: CASSITGGLGTDTQYF.

V usage is TRBV10-2 and J usage is TRBJ2-2, with 8 positions matching TRBD1. The ends lost 7 bases at V and 0 bases at J; junction bases unmatched: 16. This CDR3 is built from 19 residues. Germline CDR1 WSHSY, CDR2 SAAADI. The CDR3 DNA follows: TGCGCCAGCACCGATCTGTGCAGGGGGCTTCTCGCGAACACCGGGGAGCTGTTTTTT. Translating it yields CASTDLCRGLLANTGELFF.

This clone was recorded only once. V gene TRBV15 combines with J gene TRBJ2-2; TRBD1 matches 7 bases. The CDR3 is 17 amino acids. Germline V gene lookup returns CDR1 LNHNV and CDR2 YYDKDF (reference sequence). Germline trimming cut 1 base from V and 0 bases from J; bases unmatched to any gene: 5. In DNA, the CDR3 is TGTGCCACCAGCAGAGGGGTAGGGACAGCGAACACCGGGGAGCTGTTTTTT. This translates into CATSRGVGTANTGELFF.

The gene calls are TRBV5-6 and TRBJ2-3; 10 positions agree with TRBD1. From germline, CDR1 is SGHDT and CDR2 YYEEEE. The CDR3 spans 15 residues. The V gene end was trimmed by 4 bases and the J gene end by 4 bases; junction bases not matched to a gene: 6. CDR3 DNA sequence: TGTGCCAGCAGCAGAGACAGGGGGCAATCAGATACGCAGTATTTT. This gives the protein CASSRDRGQSDTQYF.

This chain connects TRBV5-4 to TRBJ1-4; D call uncertain. Per the germline V gene, CDR1 is SGHNT and CDR2 is YYREEE (reference sequence). The ends were cut back, 1 base at V and 4 bases at J, with 11 bases in the middle. The CDR3 extends over 15 amino acids. The CDR3 DNA reads as TGTGCCAGCAGCTTGCAAGGAGGAAGTAATGAAAAACTGTTTTTT. This codes for CASSLQGGSNEKLFF.